This T cell receptor (beta chain) was retrieved from a study of identical twins. The donor group consisted entirely of healthy Caucasians. Regarding this clonotype: Its target is not known.

It was template switching that added a universal primer site, and there were unique molecular identifiers on the cDNA. Via MiXCR, TCRdb re-called the 5' RACE reads, giving one row per CDR3 protein. This table holds around 490,000 distinct CDR3 sequences, 13% to 15% found once. Whole-study findings and limits: Less excess twin sharing appeared in beta out-of-frame sequences.

Germline-derived CDR1 and CDR2 are LGHDT and YNNKEL (reference sequence). The CDR3 spans 16 residues. Trimming took off 0 bases at V and 2 bases at J, with 11 bases between the two ends. The sample also formed part of further work on yellow fever vaccine responses in identical twins. That source notes: Twins reportedly mounted vaccine T cell responses that seemed partly convergent, partly personalized.

This receptor was identified in a woman aged 18 to 35 in good health. The chain links TRBV3-1 to TRBJ2-1; D call uncertain. Sequenced: CD4+ T cells sorted from blood. In nucleotides, the CDR3 is TGTGCCAGCAGCCAAGATCGAGCGCTGCCCTACAATGAGCAGTTCTTC. Protein: CASSQDRALPYNEQFF.